This TCR beta chain was sequenced for a study of identifying expanded T cells in peripheral blood. Notes on the study in general: Approximately two-week clone count variance significantly increased as total template count grew. Approximately 1.1 clones differed between technical replicates, versus around 16 and 19 over time.

The germline CDR1 and CDR2 sequences are SGHDT and YYEEEE. V lost 4 bases, J lost 1 base, and 11 bases lay in between. The CDR3 has 14 residues. Regarding this clone: The antigen is not known.

Measured with immunoSEQ multiplex PCR; TCRdb has only the in-frame clones, and not every one. The table shows 80,000 to 90,000 clones, with approximately 89% occurring only once. Collection occurred without any documented infections or immune events in donors. V is TRBV5-6 and J is TRBJ1-1, with D hard to call. What was sequenced was blood. This sequence originates from a person aged 18 to 70 in good health. This chain's CDR3 is CASSAVWRNTEAFF. The CDR3 bases are TGTGCCAGCAGCGCCGTATGGAGGAACACTGAAGCTTTCTTT. The variable domain in full, completed from reference TRBV5-6 and TRBJ1-1, reads DAGVTQSPTHLIKTRGQQVTLRCSPKSGHDTVSWYQQALGQGPQFIFQYYEEEERQRGNFPDRFSGHQFPNYSSELNVNALLLGDSALYLCASSAVWRNTEAFFGQGTRLTVV.